These T cell receptor beta chains were read from a single sample in a study of T-cell memory formation after mild COVID-19. TCRdb re-called the 5' RACE reads through MiXCR, storing one row per CDR3 protein. The sample has roughly 450,000 distinct CDR3 sequences; 18% are singletons. Sequenced material: PBMCs or a T cell subset sorted from them (not recorded which). The receptor source for this set is an adult woman who had mild COVID-19 (a few samples of this study predate the infection). Cell type and time point are not known. The CDR3 runs from the conserved cysteine through the conserved F or W. A D gene is named only where the DNA matches it firmly. The size field is filled for only some rows; it gives once, few, many or a size class.

d_call	v_call	j_call	clone_size	cdr3_nt	cdr3_aa
TRBD1	TRBV12-3/TRBV12-4	TRBJ2-2	.	TGTGCCAGCAGGGGGGACAGTGACACCGGGGAGCTGTTTTTT	CASRGDSDTGELFF
.	TRBV6-1	TRBJ2-7	.	TGTGCCAGCAGTGAGTGGGATTTGGCCTACGAGCAGTACTTC	CASSEWDLAYEQYF
.	TRBV5-4	TRBJ2-3	.	TGTGCCAGCACAGATACGCAGTATTTT	CASTDTQYF
TRBD1	TRBV5-1	TRBJ2-4	many	TGCGCCAGCAGCACGGGACAGTCCATCAAAAACATTCAGTACTTC	CASSTGQSIKNIQYF
.	TRBV11-2	TRBJ2-1	.	TGTGCCAGCAGCCATGGGGGGAGGAATATCTACAATGAGCAGTTCTTC	CASSHGGRNIYNEQFF
.	TRBV3-1	TRBJ2-3	.	TGTGCCAGCAGCCAAGACTTTAGGACAGATACGCAGTATTTT	CASSQDFRTDTQYF
.	TRBV5-4	TRBJ2-1	.	TGTGCCAGCAGCACCTACCCTTGGACGCGTGAGCAGTTCTTC	CASSTYPWTREQFF
.	TRBV5-1	TRBJ2-7	.	TGCGCCAGCAGCTTGGAGACCCTTTTAGACGAGCAGTACTTC	CASSLETLLDEQYF
.	TRBV30	TRBJ2-3	few	TGTGCCTGGAGTTGGGGACGATACACAGATACGCAGTATTTT	CAWSWGRYTDTQYF
.	TRBV7-8	TRBJ1-5	many	TGTGCCAGCAGCTCGTACAGGGTAGGGGTTTCTAATCAGCCCCAGCATTTT	CASSSYRVGVSNQPQHF
.	TRBV20-1	TRBJ1-1	few	TGCAGTGCCCCGGACCCGGGGAACACTGAAGCTTTCTTT	CSAPDPGNTEAFF
.	TRBV4-2	TRBJ2-1	once	TGTGCCAGCAGCCAGGGAGGTGGCTTCGCTGAGCAGTTCTTC	CASSQGGGFAEQFF
.	TRBV7-3	TRBJ2-5	few	TGTGCCAGCAGCTTAAGCCCCCAACAAGAGACCCAGTACTTC	CASSLSPQQETQYF
TRBD2	TRBV20-1	TRBJ2-7	few	TGCAGTGCCCCAGATACTAGCGGGAGCTCCTACGAGCAGTACTTC	CSAPDTSGSSYEQYF
.	TRBV5-1	TRBJ2-7	.	TGCGCCAGCAGCTTGGTGGGATTGTCCTACGAGCAGTACTTC	CASSLVGLSYEQYF
TRBD2	TRBV7-8	TRBJ2-2	few	TGTGCCAGCAGCGAGCTAGCGGGGGGCGGCGCCGGGGAGCTGTTTTTT	CASSELAGGGAGELFF
.	TRBV6-5	TRBJ1-6	.	TGTGCCAGCAGTTACGGGCAGGGAGATTCACCCCTCCACTTT	CASSYGQGDSPLHF
.	TRBV12-3/TRBV12-4	TRBJ1-2	once	TGTGCCAGCGGGGGGGACGGCTATGGCTACACCTTC	CASGGDGYGYTF
TRBD1	TRBV6-5	TRBJ2-2	.	TGTGCCAGCAGTCCTGACAGGGGGCTCACCGGGGAGCTGTTTTTT	CASSPDRGLTGELFF
TRBD2	TRBV3-1	TRBJ2-2	.	TGTGCCAGCAGCCCACGACTAGCGGGGCGGTCCGGGGAGCTGTTTTTT	CASSPRLAGRSGELFF
.	TRBV20-1	TRBJ2-3	few	TGCAGTGCTAGAGATGGAGCGGGCACAGATACGCAGTATTTT	CSARDGAGTDTQYF
.	TRBV6-6	TRBJ2-1	.	TGTGCCAGCAGTTACGGCGAGGGCAATGAGCAGTTCTTC	CASSYGEGNEQFF
.	TRBV6-2/TRBV6-3	TRBJ1-2	few	TGTGCCAGCAGTTACTCGAGCCCCGGCTATGGCTACACCTTC	CASSYSSPGYGYTF
TRBD1	TRBV27	TRBJ1-6	few	TGTGCCAGCAGTTGGGACAGGGGCAACTCCTATAATTCACCCCTCCACTTT	CASSWDRGNSYNSPLHF
TRBD2	TRBV2	TRBJ2-1	.	TGTGCCAGCAGTCCCCCGCCGGGACTAGCGGGAGCCTACAATGAGCAGTTCTTC	CASSPPPGLAGAYNEQFF
.	TRBV25-1	TRBJ2-1	.	TGTGCCAGCAGTGAATGGAGAGGAAGGGACGTCCTAGATGAGCAGTTCTTC	CASSEWRGRDVLDEQFF
TRBD2	TRBV12-3/TRBV12-4	TRBJ2-7	many	TGTGCCAGCAGTCCGAGGACTAGCGGGGGCGAGCAGTACTTC	CASSPRTSGGEQYF
.	TRBV5-4	TRBJ2-1	few	TGTGCCAGCAGCCTCGGGACTCATCCTGGTGAGCAGTTCTTC	CASSLGTHPGEQFF
.	TRBV7-9	TRBJ2-3	.	TGTGCCAGCAGCCTGGGCAGGATCGACACAGATACGCAGTATTTT	CASSLGRIDTDTQYF
TRBD1	TRBV5-4	TRBJ2-1	.	TGTGCCAGCAGCCACCCCCGGGACAGGGGTTACAATGAGCAGTTCTTC	CASSHPRDRGYNEQFF
TRBD1	TRBV15	TRBJ1-1	.	TGTGCCACCAGCAGGGACAGGGCTAAGGCTTTCTTT	CATSRDRAKAFF
.	TRBV30	TRBJ1-2	.	TGTGCCTGGAGTAACAGGGACGCCCTTACTTATGGCTACACCTTC	CAWSNRDALTYGYTF
TRBD1	TRBV11-2	TRBJ1-1	few	TGTGCCAGCAGGATAACAGGGGGGAACACTGAAGCTTTCTTT	CASRITGGNTEAFF
TRBD2	TRBV3-1	TRBJ2-1	few	TGTGCCAGCAGCCAAAGGACTAGCGGGGGGCCCCAGCAGTTCTTC	CASSQRTSGGPQQFF
TRBD1	TRBV29-1	TRBJ2-3	few	TGCAGCGTTGACGGGACAGGGGGCACAGATACGCAGTATTTT	CSVDGTGGTDTQYF
TRBD1	TRBV5-5	TRBJ2-7	few	TGTGCCAGCAGCACGAAAACCGGGACAGGGGGCTACGAGCAGTACTTC	CASSTKTGTGGYEQYF
.	TRBV12-3/TRBV12-4	TRBJ1-5	.	TGTGCCAGCAGTCCCGGACGCCGCAATCAGCCCCAGCATTTT	CASSPGRRNQPQHF
.	TRBV5-6	TRBJ2-7	few	TGTGCCAGCAGCTACCGACAGGACTTCTACGAGCAGTACTTC	CASSYRQDFYEQYF
.	TRBV7-8	TRBJ2-1	few	TGTGCCAGCAGCTTTCCCTTACCGGGGACAAATTACAATGAGCAGTTCTTC	CASSFPLPGTNYNEQFF
TRBD2	TRBV12-3/TRBV12-4	TRBJ2-5	few	TGTGCCAGCAGTCCGGGACTAGCGGGGGTCGTTCAAGAGACCCAGTACTTC	CASSPGLAGVVQETQYF
.	TRBV6-2/TRBV6-3	TRBJ2-1	many	TGTGCCAGCAGTAAATCCTTAGCGGCACCGTACAATGAGCAGTTCTTC	CASSKSLAAPYNEQFF
TRBD2	TRBV14	TRBJ2-7	few	TGTGCCAGCAGCCAGGAACCCTCGGCTAGCGGGAGCATCTACGAGCAGTACTTC	CASSQEPSASGSIYEQYF
.	TRBV7-9	TRBJ2-3	many	TGTGCCAGCAGCTTCGACAAATCCACAGATACGCAGTATTTT	CASSFDKSTDTQYF
.	TRBV24-1	TRBJ1-2	.	TGTGCCACCAGCGAATCGGGGGAGGTCCATGGCTACACCTTC	CATSESGEVHGYTF
.	TRBV7-9	TRBJ2-7	.	TGTGCCAGCGAGCAGGGCTACGAGCAGTACTTC	CASEQGYEQYF
.	TRBV5-5	TRBJ2-3	few	TGTGCCAGCAGCCAGGACGGGGTTACGCAGTATTTT	CASSQDGVTQYF
TRBD2	TRBV30	TRBJ2-1	.	TGTGCCTGGGGGACTAGCGGCTACAATGAGCAGTTCTTC	CAWGTSGYNEQFF
TRBD2	TRBV24-1	TRBJ2-2	.	TGTGCCACCAGTGATCGAAACCTAGCGGGCTACACCGGGGAGCTGTTTTTT	CATSDRNLAGYTGELFF
.	TRBV12-3/TRBV12-4	TRBJ1-2	.	TGTGCCAGCAGTTTCCAGGCTCGCTATGGCTACACCTTC	CASSFQARYGYTF
TRBD1	TRBV5-1	TRBJ2-1	few	TGCGCCAGCAGGGATACAGGGGCCAATGAGCAGTTCTTC	CASRDTGANEQFF
.	TRBV12-3/TRBV12-4	TRBJ2-2	.	TGTGCCAGCAGTTTAGGAGTGGGGGCCGGGGAGCTGTTTTTT	CASSLGVGAGELFF
TRBD1	TRBV4-1	TRBJ2-7	few	TGCGCCAGCAGCCAAGGGATATTAAGACAGGGGAACGAGCAGTACTTC	CASSQGILRQGNEQYF
.	TRBV11-3	TRBJ2-3	few	TGTGCCAGCAGCTTAGCGAGGAGGACAGATACGCAGTATTTT	CASSLARRTDTQYF